Here is one T cell receptor (beta chain) with its context. No antigen is known for it. J was trimmed by 1 base and V by 2 bases; bases with no gene match: 1. Germline lookup yields CDR1 SGHRS and CDR2 YFSETQ. The CDR3 is 15 amino acids. Assay used: immunoSEQ multiplex PCR; TCRdb lists only in-frame clones, some missing. The repertoire includes more than 70,000 clones, about 86% of them detected once, and roughly 1.9% sits in the top ten. This entry is derived from a study of OX40 agonist ivuxolimab in advanced cancers. Study at large: Intravenous ivuxolimab at 0.01 to 10 mg/kg was given to patients every 2 weeks. Patients with prior anti-PD-1, anti-PD-L1 or anti-CTLA-4 therapy were eligible; 40% had some.

Study observations and caveats: In the expanded peripheral T cells, antigen specificity was never determined.

The chain uses TRBV5-1 and TRBJ2-1; TRBD1 matches at 9 bases. Sequenced here: CD4+ or CD8+ T cells sorted from blood, sampled in a trial of the OX40 agonist ivuxolimab. The clonotype was recovered from an adult with an advanced solid tumor such as melanoma, head and neck, liver or kidney cancer. CDR3 sequence reads: CASSFGTGSYNEQFF. Here the CDR3 DNA reads TGCGCCAGCAGCTTCGGGACAGGGTCCTACAATGAGCAGTTCTTC.